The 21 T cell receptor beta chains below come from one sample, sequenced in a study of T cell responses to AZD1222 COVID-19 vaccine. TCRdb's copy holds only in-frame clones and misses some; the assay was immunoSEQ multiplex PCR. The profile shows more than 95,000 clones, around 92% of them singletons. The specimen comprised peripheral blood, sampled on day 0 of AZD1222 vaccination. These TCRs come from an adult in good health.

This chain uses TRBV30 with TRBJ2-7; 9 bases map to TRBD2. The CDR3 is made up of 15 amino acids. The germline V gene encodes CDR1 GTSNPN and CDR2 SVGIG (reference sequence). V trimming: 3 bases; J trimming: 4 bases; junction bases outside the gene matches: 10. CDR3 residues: CAWRRKAGGEYEQYF. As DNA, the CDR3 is TGTGCCTGGAGGAGGAAGGCGGGGGGGGAATACGAGCAGTACTTC.

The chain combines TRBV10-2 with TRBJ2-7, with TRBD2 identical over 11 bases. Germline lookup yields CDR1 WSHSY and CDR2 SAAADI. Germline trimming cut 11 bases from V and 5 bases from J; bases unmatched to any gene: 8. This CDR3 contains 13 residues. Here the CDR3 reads CAALAGGIDEQYF. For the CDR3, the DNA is TGCGCCGCGCTAGCGGGAGGAATCGACGAGCAGTACTTC.

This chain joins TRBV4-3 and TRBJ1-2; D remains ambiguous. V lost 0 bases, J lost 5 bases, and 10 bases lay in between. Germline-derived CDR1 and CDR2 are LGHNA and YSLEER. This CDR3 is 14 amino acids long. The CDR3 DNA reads TGCGCCAGCAGCCAAGAGTGGAGTTTTTATGGCTACACCTTC. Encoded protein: CASSQEWSFYGYTF.

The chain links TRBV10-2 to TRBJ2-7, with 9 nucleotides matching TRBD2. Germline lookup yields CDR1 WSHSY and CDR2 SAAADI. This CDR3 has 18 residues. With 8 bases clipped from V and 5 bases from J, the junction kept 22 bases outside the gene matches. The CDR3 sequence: CASRGRDLKGASGNEQYF. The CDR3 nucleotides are TGCGCCAGCCGTGGAAGGGATCTAAAGGGGGCTAGCGGGAACGAGCAGTACTTC.

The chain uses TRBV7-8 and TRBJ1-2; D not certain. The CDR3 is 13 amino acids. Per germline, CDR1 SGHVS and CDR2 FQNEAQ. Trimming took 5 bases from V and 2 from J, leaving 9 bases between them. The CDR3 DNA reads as TGTGCCAGCAGCCGCGACACGAACTATGGCTACACCTTC. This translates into CASSRDTNYGYTF.

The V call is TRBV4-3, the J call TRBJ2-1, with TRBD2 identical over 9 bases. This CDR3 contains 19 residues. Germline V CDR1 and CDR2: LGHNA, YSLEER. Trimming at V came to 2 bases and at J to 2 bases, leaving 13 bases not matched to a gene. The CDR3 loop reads CASSQRLRREGSAYNEQFF. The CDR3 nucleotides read TGCGCCAGCAGCCAACGGCTCCGGCGGGAGGGCAGCGCCTACAATGAGCAGTTCTTC.

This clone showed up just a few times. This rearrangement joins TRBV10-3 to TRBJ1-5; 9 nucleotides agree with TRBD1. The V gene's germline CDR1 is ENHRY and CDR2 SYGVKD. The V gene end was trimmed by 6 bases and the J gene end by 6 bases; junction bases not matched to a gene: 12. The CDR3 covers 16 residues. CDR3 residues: CAISEPGQGSGQPQHF. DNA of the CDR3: TGTGCCATCAGCGAGCCGGGACAGGGATCTGGTCAGCCCCAGCATTTT.

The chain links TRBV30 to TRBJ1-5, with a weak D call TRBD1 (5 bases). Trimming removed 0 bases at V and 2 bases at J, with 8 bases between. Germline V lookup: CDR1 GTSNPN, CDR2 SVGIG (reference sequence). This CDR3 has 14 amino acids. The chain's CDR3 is CAWSVLGGNQPQHF. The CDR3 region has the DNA TGTGCCTGGAGTGTACTAGGGGGCAATCAGCCCCAGCATTTT.

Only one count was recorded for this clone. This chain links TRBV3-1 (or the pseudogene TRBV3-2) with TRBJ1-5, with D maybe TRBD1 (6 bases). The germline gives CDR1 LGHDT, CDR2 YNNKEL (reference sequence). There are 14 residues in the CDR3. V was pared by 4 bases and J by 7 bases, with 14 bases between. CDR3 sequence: CASSPSGAWQPQHF. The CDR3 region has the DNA TGTGCCAGCAGCCCCTCGGGGGCTTGGCAGCCCCAGCATTTT.

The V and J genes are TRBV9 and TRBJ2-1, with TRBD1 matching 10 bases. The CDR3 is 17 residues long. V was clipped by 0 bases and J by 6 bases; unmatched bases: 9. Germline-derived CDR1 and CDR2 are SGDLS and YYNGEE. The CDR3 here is CASSVGGSGTGVNEQFF. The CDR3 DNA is TGTGCCAGCAGCGTAGGCGGGTCGGGGACAGGGGTCAATGAGCAGTTCTTC.

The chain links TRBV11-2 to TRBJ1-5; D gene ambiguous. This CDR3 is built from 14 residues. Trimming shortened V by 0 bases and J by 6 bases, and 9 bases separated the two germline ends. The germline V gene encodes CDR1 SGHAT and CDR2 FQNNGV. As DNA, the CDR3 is TGTGCCAGCAGCTTAGAGGTAGAAGGTCAGCCCCAGCATTTT. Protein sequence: CASSLEVEGQPQHF.

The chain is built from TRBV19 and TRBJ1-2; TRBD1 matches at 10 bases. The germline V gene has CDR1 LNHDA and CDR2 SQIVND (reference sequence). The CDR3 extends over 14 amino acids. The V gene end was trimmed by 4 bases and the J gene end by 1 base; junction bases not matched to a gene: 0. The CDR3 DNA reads TGTGCCAGTAGTAGGGACAGGGGTAACTATGGCTACACCTTC. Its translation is CASSRDRGNYGYTF.

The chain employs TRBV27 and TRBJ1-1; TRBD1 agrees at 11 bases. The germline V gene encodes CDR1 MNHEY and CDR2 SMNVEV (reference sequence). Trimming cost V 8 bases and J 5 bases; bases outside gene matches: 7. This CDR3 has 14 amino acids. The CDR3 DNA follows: TGTGCCAGCGCCTGGGACAGGGGGGAAACTGAAGCTTTCTTT. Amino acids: CASAWDRGETEAFF.

CDR3 in DNA: TGTGCCACCAGTGATCCCGGGACACCAACCGGGGAGCTGTTTTTT. This encodes CATSDPGTPTGELFF. This chain connects TRBV24-1 to TRBJ2-2, with D possibly TRBD1 on 6 matching bases. The CDR3 is made up of 15 amino acids. Deletions cut 3 bases from V and 5 bases from J, with 12 bases between. Germline V gene lookup returns CDR1 KGHDR and CDR2 SFDVKD.

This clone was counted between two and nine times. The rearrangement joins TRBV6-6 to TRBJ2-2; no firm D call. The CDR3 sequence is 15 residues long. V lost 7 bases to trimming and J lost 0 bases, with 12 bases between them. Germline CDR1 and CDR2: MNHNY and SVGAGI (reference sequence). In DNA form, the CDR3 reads TGTGCCAGCACCCCCGTTGAAGCGAACACCGGGGAGCTGTTTTTT. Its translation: CASTPVEANTGELFF.

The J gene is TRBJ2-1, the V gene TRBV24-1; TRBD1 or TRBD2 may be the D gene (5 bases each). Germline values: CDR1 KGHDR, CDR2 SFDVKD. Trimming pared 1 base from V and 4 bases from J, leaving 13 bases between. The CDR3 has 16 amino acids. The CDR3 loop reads CATSDFGGSAYNEQFF. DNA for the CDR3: TGTGCCACCAGTGATTTTGGGGGAAGTGCTTACAATGAGCAGTTCTTC.

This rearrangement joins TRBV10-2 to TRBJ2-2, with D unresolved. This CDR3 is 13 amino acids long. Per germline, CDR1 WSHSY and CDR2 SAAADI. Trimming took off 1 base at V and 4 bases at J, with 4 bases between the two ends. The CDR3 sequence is CASSEFITGELFF. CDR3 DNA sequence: TGCGCCAGCAGTGAGTTCATCACCGGGGAGCTGTTTTTT.

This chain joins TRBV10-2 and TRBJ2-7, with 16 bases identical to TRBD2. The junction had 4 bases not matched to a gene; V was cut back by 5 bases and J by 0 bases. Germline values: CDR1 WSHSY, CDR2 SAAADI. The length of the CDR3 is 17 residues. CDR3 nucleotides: TGCGCCAGCAGTTCCGGGACTAGCGGGAGGGTCTCCTACGAGCAGTACTTC. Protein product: CASSSGTSGRVSYEQYF.

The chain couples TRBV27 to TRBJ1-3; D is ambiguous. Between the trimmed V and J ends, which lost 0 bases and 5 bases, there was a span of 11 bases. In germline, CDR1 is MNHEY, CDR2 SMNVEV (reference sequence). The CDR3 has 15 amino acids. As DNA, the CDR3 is TGTGCCAGCAGTTTATCCGCAATCGGGAGAAACACCATATATTTT. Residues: CASSLSAIGRNTIYF.

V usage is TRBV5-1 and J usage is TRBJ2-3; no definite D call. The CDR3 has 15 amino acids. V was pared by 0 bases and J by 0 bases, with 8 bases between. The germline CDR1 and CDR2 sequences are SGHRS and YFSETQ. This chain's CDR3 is CASSLGSASTDTQYF. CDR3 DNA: TGCGCCAGCAGCTTGGGCAGCGCTAGCACAGATACGCAGTATTTT.

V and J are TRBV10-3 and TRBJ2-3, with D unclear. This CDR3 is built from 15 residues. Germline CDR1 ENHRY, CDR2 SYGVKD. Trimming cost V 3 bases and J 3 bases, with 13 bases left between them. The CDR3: CAISDPHILTDTQYF. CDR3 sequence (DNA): TGTGCCATCAGTGACCCCCATATTCTTACAGATACGCAGTATTTT.